This T cell receptor (beta chain) was identified in a study of OX40 agonist ivuxolimab in advanced cancers. Overall study: Patients receiving dose escalation had hepatocellular carcinoma, melanoma, renal cell or head and neck cancer. A mean age of roughly 60 years, range about 20 to 85, was recorded, and over 65% were male. Study-wide points: The average count of expanded clones was higher among CD8+ T cells than among CD4+. Expansion of clones was among the lowest in partial responders at 0.1-3.0 mg/kg.

Assay: immunoSEQ multiplex PCR; the TCRdb copy retains only in-frame clones and omits some. The sample has 98,000 or so clones, 88% seen once; the top ten hold 0.7% to 0.95%. As concerns this clone: Its antigen is still unknown.

The length of the CDR3 is 14 residues. Germline CDR1 MDHEN, CDR2 SYDVKM. The ends were cut back, 3 bases at V and 6 bases at J, with 14 bases in the middle. Here the sequenced sample was CD4+ or CD8+ T cells sorted from blood, taken in a trial of the OX40 agonist ivuxolimab. This clonotype was sampled from an adult with an advanced solid tumor such as melanoma, head and neck, liver or kidney cancer. The chain joins TRBV28 to TRBJ1-1, with TRBD1 as a possible D gene (5 bases). The CDR3 region is CASSLQGVGPEAFF. The DNA for the CDR3 is TGTGCCAGCAGTTTGCAGGGCGTTGGGCCTGAAGCTTTCTTT.